This T cell receptor beta chain appears in the sequencing data of a study of cytotoxic CD8 clonotypes in ibrutinib-treated CLL. Germline CDR1 is KGHSH and CDR2 is LQKENI. The CDR3 extends over 15 amino acids. With 0 bases clipped from V and 3 bases from J, the junction kept 1 base outside the gene matches. Repertoires were generated with immunoSEQ multiplex PCR, while TCRdb's copy carries only in-frame clones and drops some. The sample has approximately 140,000 clones, more than 85% seen once. The material sequenced was PBMCs, taken after 12 months of ibrutinib treatment. The clonotype comes from a human donor with chronic lymphocytic leukemia. The chain combines TRBV18 with TRBJ2-1, with 8 bases that match TRBD1. CDR3 residues: CASSPPGTGYNEQFF. DNA of the CDR3: TGTGCCAGCTCACCACCTGGGACAGGCTACAATGAGCAGTTCTTC. The full variable domain, in which reference TRBV18 and TRBJ2-1 provide the parts outside the CDR3, is NAGVMQNPRHLVRRRGQEARLRCSPMKGHSHVYWYRQLPEEGLKFMVYLQKENIIDESGMPKERFSAEFPKEGPSILRIQQVVRGDSAAYFCASSPPGTGYNEQFFGPGTRLTVL.